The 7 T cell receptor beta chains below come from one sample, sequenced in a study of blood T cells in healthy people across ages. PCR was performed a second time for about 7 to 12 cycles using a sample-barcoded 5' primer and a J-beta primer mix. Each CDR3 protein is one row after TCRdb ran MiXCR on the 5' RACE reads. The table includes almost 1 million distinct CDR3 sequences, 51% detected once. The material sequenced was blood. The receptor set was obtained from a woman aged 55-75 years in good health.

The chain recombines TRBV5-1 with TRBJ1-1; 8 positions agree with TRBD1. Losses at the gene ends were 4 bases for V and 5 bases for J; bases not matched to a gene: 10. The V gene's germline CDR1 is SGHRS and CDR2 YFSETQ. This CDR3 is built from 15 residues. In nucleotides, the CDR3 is TGCGCCAGCAGCCTCAACCCGGACAGGGCTACTGAAGCTTTCTTT. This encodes CASSLNPDRATEAFF.

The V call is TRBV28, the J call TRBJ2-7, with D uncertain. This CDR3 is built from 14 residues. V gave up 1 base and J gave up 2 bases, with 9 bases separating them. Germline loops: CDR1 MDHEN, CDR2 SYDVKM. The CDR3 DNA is TGTGCCAGCAGTTTATTCAGAGGCACCTACGAGCAGTACTTC. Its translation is CASSLFRGTYEQYF.

In DNA form, the CDR3 reads TGTGCCAGCAGCACAAGAAGCCGAGGCAGCTCCTACGAGCAGTACTTC. Encoded protein: CASSTRSRGSSYEQYF. V and J are TRBV3-1 and TRBJ2-7; D gene unclear. From germline, CDR1 is LGHDT and CDR2 YNNKEL (reference sequence). The CDR3 length is 16 residues. Between the trimmed V and J ends, which lost 5 bases and 0 bases, there was a span of 17 bases.

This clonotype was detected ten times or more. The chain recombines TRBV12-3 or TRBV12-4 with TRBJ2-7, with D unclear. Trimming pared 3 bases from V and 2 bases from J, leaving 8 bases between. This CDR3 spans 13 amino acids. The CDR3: CASSFAYTYEQYF. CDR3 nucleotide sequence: TGTGCCAGCAGTTTCGCATACACCTACGAGCAGTACTTC.

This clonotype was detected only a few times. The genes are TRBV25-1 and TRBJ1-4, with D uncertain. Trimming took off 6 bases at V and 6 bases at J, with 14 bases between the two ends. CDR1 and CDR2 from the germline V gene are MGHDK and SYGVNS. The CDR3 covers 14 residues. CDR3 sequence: CASRGNTFDEKLFF. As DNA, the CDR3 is TGTGCCAGCAGGGGAAACACCTTCGATGAAAAACTGTTTTTT.

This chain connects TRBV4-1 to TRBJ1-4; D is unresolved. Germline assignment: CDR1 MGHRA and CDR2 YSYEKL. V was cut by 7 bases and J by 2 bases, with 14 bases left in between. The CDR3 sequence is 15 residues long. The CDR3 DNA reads TGCGCCAGCACCCGGCCTGGGCAGACTAATGAAAAACTGTTTTTT. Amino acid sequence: CASTRPGQTNEKLFF.

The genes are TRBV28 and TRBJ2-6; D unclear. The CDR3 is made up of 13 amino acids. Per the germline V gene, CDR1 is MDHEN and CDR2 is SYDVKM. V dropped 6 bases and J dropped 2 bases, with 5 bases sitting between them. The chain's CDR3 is CASSNPGANVLTF. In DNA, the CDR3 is TGTGCCAGCAGCAACCCTGGGGCCAACGTCCTGACTTTC.